The source of this T cell receptor (beta chain) is a study of blood T cell repertoires in COVID-19. CDR3 length equals 15 residues. Looked up from germline, CDR1 is SGHAT and CDR2 is FQNNGV. V lost 5 bases to trimming and J lost 4 bases; unmatched junction nucleotides: 8. Assay used: immunoSEQ multiplex PCR; TCRdb lists only in-frame clones, some missing. The sample shows about 340,000 clones, roughly 90% of them seen only once. This clonotype originated in a woman in her 70s with COVID-19, enrolled during active disease. This chain joins TRBV11-2 and TRBJ2-5, with 9 bases matching TRBD2. Sequenced input: peripheral blood. The DNA of the CDR3 is TGTGCCAGCAGCCGGACCGGGACTAGCATAGAGACCCAGTACTTC. Amino acids: CASSRTGTSIETQYF. The full variable domain, rest sourced from reference TRBV11-2 and TRBJ2-5, is EAGVAQSPRYKIIEKRQSVAFWCNPISGHATLYWYQQILGQGPKLLIQFQNNGVVDDSQLPKDRFSAERLKGVDSTLKIQPAKLEDSAVYLCASSRTGTSIETQYFGPGTRLLVL.